The sample holds a few counts of the clone carrying this TCR beta chain. Authors of the study amplified TCR beta CDR3 regions from RNA transcripts. HTBI primers were used for first-round RT-PCR of the TCR CDR3. TCRdb redid the calling of the multiplex PCR reads with MiXCR, one entry per CDR3 protein. The sample consists of some 500,000 distinct CDR3 sequences, approximately 15% of them appearing once. This sample stems from a study of T cells in Graves' hyperthyroidism and ophthalmopathy. This CDR3 is built from 16 residues. Looked up from germline, CDR1 is MNHEY and CDR2 is SVGAGI. The V end lost 1 base, the J end lost 1 base, and 11 bases lay between the germline ends.

Sequenced sample: blood. The source of this sequence is a woman aged 18-29 years with Graves' hyperthyroidism. This rearrangement joins TRBV6-5 to TRBJ2-1; D unclear. The CDR3 region is CASSYFPSRSYNEQFF. The CDR3 coding sequence is TGTGCCAGCAGTTACTTTCCCAGTCGTTCCTACAATGAGCAGTTCTTC.